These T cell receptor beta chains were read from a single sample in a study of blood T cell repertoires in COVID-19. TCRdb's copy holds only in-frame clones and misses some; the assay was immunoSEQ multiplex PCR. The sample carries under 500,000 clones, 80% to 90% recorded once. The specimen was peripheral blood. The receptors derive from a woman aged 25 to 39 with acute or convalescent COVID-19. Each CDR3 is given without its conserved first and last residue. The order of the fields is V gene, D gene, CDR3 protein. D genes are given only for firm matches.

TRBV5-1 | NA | ASRSQGTGELF
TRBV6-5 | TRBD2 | ASRVGAGGYNEQF
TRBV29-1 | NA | SVVGGDNYGYT
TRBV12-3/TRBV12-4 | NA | ASSFRDNEQF
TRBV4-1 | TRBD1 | ASSQVRGLLDGYT
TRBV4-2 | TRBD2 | ASSQDSLAGGTDTQY
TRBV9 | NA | ASSDNRVGETQY
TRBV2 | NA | ASGWTSLTDTQY
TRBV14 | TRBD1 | ASSQHPGTGPYEQY
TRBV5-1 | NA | ASSLWESGANVLT
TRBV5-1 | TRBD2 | ASSLGSGESTDTQY
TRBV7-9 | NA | ASSFQGPGIYGYT
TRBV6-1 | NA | ASSEMGGSDTQY
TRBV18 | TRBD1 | ASSPPDRAGGYT
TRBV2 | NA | ASSPTGNTEAF
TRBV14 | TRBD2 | ASSHFSGAYNEQF
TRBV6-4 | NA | ASSYSYNSPLH
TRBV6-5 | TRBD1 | ATKTGAMYEQY
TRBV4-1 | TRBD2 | ASSQDRDYLNEQF
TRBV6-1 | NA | ASSEIAGAGYEQY
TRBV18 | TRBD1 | ASSRQGDEQY
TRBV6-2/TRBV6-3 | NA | ASSLVRAAQPQH
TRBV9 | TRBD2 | ASSPGSSGGYEQY
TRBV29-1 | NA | SVLTPPYGYT
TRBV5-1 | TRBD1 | ASSPWTGMVNEQF
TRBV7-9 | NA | ASSLLLILLGLLNTEAF
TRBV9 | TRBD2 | ASSPRTSVEAQY
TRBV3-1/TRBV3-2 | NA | ASSLRGTNSPLH
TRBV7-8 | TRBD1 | ARDRGIRTEAF
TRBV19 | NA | ASTDRPGLEAF
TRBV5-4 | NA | ASSPRGALRDTGELF
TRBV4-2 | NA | ASSQALYNEQF
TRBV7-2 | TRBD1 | ASSLLGDRSSYEQY
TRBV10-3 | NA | AISAGDPTSNQPQH
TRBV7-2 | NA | ASSLEVSMNTEAF
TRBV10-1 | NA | ARDQQGSYGYT
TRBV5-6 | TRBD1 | ASSSYRGQSGYT
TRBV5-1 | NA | ASSLWRSGLLNTGELF
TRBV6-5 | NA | ASDGSRNNEQF
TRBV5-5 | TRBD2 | ASSAGLAGFGGEQF
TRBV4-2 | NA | ASSQVGSETQY
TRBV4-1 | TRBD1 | ASSLSPGGTEAF
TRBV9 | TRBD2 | ASSVTSGQGGEQF
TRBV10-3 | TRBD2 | AITDGLAGDTQY
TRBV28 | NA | ASTNTGSGKLGYT
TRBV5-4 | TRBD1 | ASSQDRGRNEQF
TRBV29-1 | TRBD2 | RIGVAGVREQY
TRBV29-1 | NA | SVVIQPEETQY
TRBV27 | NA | ASSSRTLVSLEQY
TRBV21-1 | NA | ASNRTGERYEQY
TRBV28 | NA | ASERGNGYT
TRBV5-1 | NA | ASSLGWGEIEEY
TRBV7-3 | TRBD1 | ASRYGTGLSTDTQY
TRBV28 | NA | ASRLGGETNEKLF
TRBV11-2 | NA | ASSLGGGNYGYT
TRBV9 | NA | ASSPATNTDTQY
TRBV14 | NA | ASSRHGQISNSPLH
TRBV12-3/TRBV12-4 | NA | ASSPRVTEAF
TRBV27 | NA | ASSYGGERNSPLH
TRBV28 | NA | ASSLGSSREPQH